Below are 20 T cell receptor beta chains sequenced from a single sample in a study of T-cell reconstitution after alpha-beta-depleted transplantation in children. A library of TCRbeta sequences, prepared with unique molecular identifiers, was generated. Via MiXCR, TCRdb re-called the PCR reads, giving one row per CDR3 protein. This table has approximately 420,000 distinct CDR3 sequences, 9.5% to 13% appearing once. Sequencing used PBMCs from the stem cell graft donor, obtained from the stem cell graft. The receptors were gathered from a human donor who donated a stem cell graft to a child with acute myeloid leukemia.

This clonotype occurred a few times. The rearrangement links TRBV20-1 to TRBJ1-1; D gene uncertain. Germline CDR1 is DFQATT and CDR2 is SNEGSKA (reference sequence). This CDR3 is built from 14 residues. The V end was cut by 1 base, the J end by 7 bases, with 16 bases between. CDR3 sequence: CSARVALEGDEAFF. The CDR3 coding sequence is TGCAGTGCTAGAGTTGCCCTCGAGGGCGATGAAGCTTTCTTT.

This clonotype was observed at least ten times. This chain uses TRBV12-3 or TRBV12-4 with TRBJ2-4; 9 bases agree with TRBD1. Trimming removed 6 bases from V and 3 bases from J; junction bases left unmatched: 9. The CDR3 contains 16 residues. CDR3 nucleotide sequence: TGTGCCAGCAGCCCAAGGACAGGGGCGGGCAAAAACATTCAGTACTTC. It encodes CASSPRTGAGKNIQYF.

The chain joins TRBV7-9 to TRBJ2-5; no definite D call. Germline CDR1 is SEHNR and CDR2 is FQNEAQ (reference sequence). The CDR3 has 10 residues. In DNA form, the CDR3 reads TGTGCTTCGGGCCTAGAGACCCAGTACTTC. Residues: CASGLETQYF.

This chain connects TRBV5-1 to TRBJ1-1; TRBD1 might be the D (5 bases). CDR1 SGHRS and CDR2 YFSETQ come from the germline V gene. Trimming took 0 bases from V and 0 from J, leaving 15 bases between them. The CDR3 length is 17 residues. This CDR3 is CASSLGGTDPMNTEAFF. The CDR3 coding sequence is TGCGCCAGCAGCTTGGGCGGGACCGACCCTATGAACACTGAAGCTTTCTTT. The full variable domain, in which reference TRBV5-1 and TRBJ1-1 provide the parts outside the CDR3, is KAGVTQTPRYLIKTRGQQVTLSCSPISGHRSVSWYQQTPGQGLQFLFEYFSETQRNKGNFPGRFSGRQFSNSRSEMNVSTLELGDSALYLCASSLGGTDPMNTEAFFGQGTRLTVV.

This clonotype was counted between two and nine times. This sequence joins TRBV5-6 and TRBJ1-1; the D gene is possibly TRBD1 (5 bases). The CDR3 loop spans 14 amino acids. V was pared by 4 bases and J by 3 bases, with 13 bases between. Germline lookup yields CDR1 SGHDT and CDR2 YYEEEE. Written as DNA, the CDR3 is TGTGCCAGCAGCCCACTCGGAGGGGACACTGAAGCTTTCTTT. Residues: CASSPLGGDTEAFF. Full variable domain (outside the CDR3, taken from reference TRBV5-6 and TRBJ1-1): DAGVTQSPTHLIKTRGQQVTLRCSPKSGHDTVSWYQQALGQGPQFIFQYYEEEERQRGNFPDRFSGHQFPNYSSELNVNALLLGDSALYLCASSPLGGDTEAFFGQGTRLTVV.

Ten or more counts support this clonotype. The chain joins TRBV7-2 to TRBJ2-3, with 14 bases aligning to TRBD2. CDR3 length: 18 residues. The V and J ends lost 3 bases and 1 base, in that order; junction bases with no gene match: 6. CDR1 and CDR2 from the germline V gene are SGHTA and FQGNSA. The CDR3 nucleotides are TGTGCCAGCAGCTTTACGGGACTAGCGGGAGCGGGCACAGATACGCAGTATTTT. Its protein product is CASSFTGLAGAGTDTQYF.

V gene TRBV7-2 combines with J gene TRBJ1-5, with a tentative D call TRBD1 (5 bases). The CDR3 covers 15 residues. V shed 5 bases and J shed 3 bases, with 14 bases lying between them. The germline CDR1 and CDR2 sequences are SGHTA and FQGNSA. CDR3 coding DNA: TGTGCCAGCAGCCATGGGGCAGGGAACAATCAGCCCCAGCATTTT. Translation gives CASSHGAGNNQPQHF. The full variable domain, with the rest looked up from reference TRBV7-2 and TRBJ1-5, is GAGVSQSPSNKVTEKGKDVELRCDPISGHTALYWYRQSLGQGLEFLIYFQGNSAPDKSGLPSDRFSAERTGGSVSTLTIQRTQQEDSAVYLCASSHGAGNNQPQHFGDGTRLSIL.

This clonotype was found a few times. The CDR3 loop reads CSVVVRDTTYEQYF. For the CDR3, the DNA is TGCAGCGTTGTGGTCCGGGACACCACCTACGAGCAGTACTTC. The chain links TRBV29-1 to TRBJ2-7; the D gene is possibly TRBD1 (6 bases). V lost 4 bases, J lost 2 bases, and 15 bases lay in between. Germline lookup yields CDR1 SQVTM and CDR2 ANQGSEA. The CDR3 has 14 residues.

This clonotype has only a few counts. The J gene is TRBJ1-4, the V gene TRBV5-1; the D is unclear. V lost 3 bases to trimming and J lost 0 bases, with 3 bases between them. The CDR3 runs to 13 residues. The germline V gene encodes CDR1 SGHRS and CDR2 YFSETQ. CDR3 in DNA: TGCGCCAGCAGCTGGACAACTAATGAAAAACTGTTTTTT. Encoded protein: CASSWTTNEKLFF.

This sequence joins TRBV10-3 and TRBJ2-3; D is unclear. CDR1 and CDR2 from the germline V gene are ENHRY and SYGVKD. The CDR3 is 14 residues long. The V gene lost 7 bases and the J gene lost 3 bases, with 14 bases spanning the gap. The CDR3 DNA reads as TGTGCCATCACCGTAGACGGGTTTACAGATACGCAGTATTTT. Encoded protein: CAITVDGFTDTQYF.

This clonotype has just a few counts. The rearrangement joins TRBV15 to TRBJ2-2, with 9 bases identical to TRBD2. This CDR3 comprises 18 residues. J lost 2 bases, V lost 0 bases, and 7 bases had no gene match. Germline-derived CDR1 and CDR2 are LNHNV and YYDKDF (reference sequence). The CDR3 sequence: CATSRDVAGVKNTGELFF. The CDR3 bases are TGTGCCACCAGCAGAGATGTAGCGGGGGTCAAAAACACCGGGGAGCTGTTTTTT.

This sequence joins TRBV12-3 or TRBV12-4 and TRBJ2-1; 14 positions match TRBD2. V lost 6 bases to trimming and J lost 3 bases; unmatched junction nucleotides: 7. CDR3 length equals 17 residues. CDR3 sequence reads: CASRGTSGSFGYNEQFF. The DNA for the CDR3 is TGTGCCAGCAGGGGGACTAGCGGGAGTTTCGGCTACAATGAGCAGTTCTTC.

The chain has TRBV5-5 and TRBJ2-7; TRBD1 might be the D (5 bases). The V gene lost 0 bases and the J gene lost 2 bases, with 12 bases spanning the gap. Germline CDR1 is SGHKS and CDR2 is YYEKEE (reference sequence). The CDR3 runs 15 residues. The CDR3 DNA is TGTGCCAGCAGCTTGGGGCAGGGTCTTCCCTACGAGCAGTACTTC. It encodes CASSLGQGLPYEQYF. The full variable domain, with the rest looked up from reference TRBV5-5 and TRBJ2-7, is DAGVTQSPTHLIKTRGQQVTLRCSPISGHKSVSWYQQVLGQGPQFIFQYYEKEERGRGNFPDRFSARQFPNYSSELNVNALLLGDSALYLCASSLGQGLPYEQYFGPGTRLTVT.

This clonotype was picked up a small number of times. The rearrangement uses TRBV4-3 and TRBJ1-4; unclear D gene. Trimming took off 1 base at V and 14 bases at J, with 14 bases between the two ends. In germline, CDR1 is LGHNA, CDR2 YSLEER. The CDR3 runs 13 residues. As DNA, the CDR3 is TGCGCCAGCAGCCAAGGTGAAGATCATCTTCTGTTTTTT. Encoded protein: CASSQGEDHLLFF.

The chain combines TRBV12-3 or TRBV12-4 with TRBJ2-1; 12 bases are shared with TRBD1. The CDR3 is made up of 14 amino acids. CDR3 sequence: CGSRRDRGQNEQFF. The CDR3 DNA reads as TGTGGTTCCCGCCGGGACAGGGGGCAAAATGAGCAGTTCTTC.

This clonotype has just a few counts. This chain joins TRBV27 and TRBJ2-3, with D possibly being TRBD1 (5 bases). Trimming took 3 bases from V and 2 from J, leaving 18 bases between them. The CDR3 length is 17 residues. Germline V CDR1 and CDR2: MNHEY, SMNVEV (reference sequence). In DNA, the CDR3 is TGTGCCAGCAGTTTCATAGGAAGGGGTGGCACCACAGATACGCAGTATTTT. It translates to CASSFIGRGGTTDTQYF.

This chain uses TRBV6-5 with TRBJ1-5, with D unresolved. CDR1 is MNHEY, CDR2 SVGAGI, per germline. This CDR3 is built from 14 residues. The V end was cut by 2 bases, the J end by 3 bases, with 8 bases between. In nucleotides, the CDR3 is TGTGCCAGCAGTTACGCGGGGTTCAATCAGCCCCAGCATTTT. Its protein is CASSYAGFNQPQHF.

The sample holds many counts of this clonotype. The chain links TRBV29-1 to TRBJ2-1, with TRBD2 matching 9 bases. The CDR3 has 14 residues. The V segment lost 5 bases and the J segment 10 bases; nucleotides outside the gene matches: 12. CDR1 SQVTM and CDR2 ANQGSEA come from the germline V gene. The CDR3 loop is CSVPEREDWDEQFF. CDR3 nucleotides: TGCAGCGTTCCAGAGCGGGAGGATTGGGACGAGCAGTTCTTC.

This sequence joins TRBV20-1 and TRBJ2-1, with a tentative D call TRBD2 (7 bases). The germline V gene has CDR1 DFQATT and CDR2 SNEGSKA (reference sequence). V gave up 1 base and J gave up 0 bases, with 22 bases separating them. The length of the CDR3 is 19 residues. This CDR3 reads CSARGSGGLGAISYNEQFF. CDR3 bases: TGCAGTGCTAGAGGGTCCGGGGGGCTAGGGGCAATCTCCTACAATGAGCAGTTCTTC.

There are many counts of this clonotype. V and J are TRBV5-5 and TRBJ1-1; 7 bases map to TRBD1. Germline CDR1 and CDR2: SGHKS and YYEKEE (reference sequence). The length of the CDR3 is 16 residues. The V and J ends lost 0 bases and 4 bases, in that order; junction bases with no gene match: 9. The CDR3 nucleotides are TGTGCCAGCAGCTTGGTTTTATCCTCAGGGGGCACTGAAGCTTTCTTT. Its protein is CASSLVLSSGGTEAFF.